The clone carrying this T cell receptor beta chain was recorded at least ten times. The antigen is unknown. Trimming removed 0 bases from V and 6 bases from J, with 14 bases in between. Germline-derived CDR1 and CDR2 are SEHNR and FQNEAQ (reference sequence). The CDR3 loop spans 15 amino acids. This record comes from a study of identical twins. Broader study findings: Within monozygotic twins, out-of-frame TCR alpha sharing was underestimated by the models. Reduced insertions were recorded for abundant cord blood beta clonotypes, with no such pattern in memory repertoires.

It was template switching that added a universal primer site, and there were unique molecular identifiers on the cDNA. From the 5' RACE reads, TCRdb called clonotypes with MiXCR, one entry per CDR3 protein. There are 1.5 million to 2 million distinct CDR3 sequences in the sample; around 33% occur only once, and 0.25% to 0.3% lies in the top ten. The origin of this receptor is a newborn girl in good health. Sequencing input: cord blood. This chain connects TRBV7-9 to TRBJ1-2; D is unresolved. The CDR3 loop is CASSLALRVGDGYTF. In DNA, the CDR3 is TGTGCCAGCAGCTTAGCGCTTCGCGTAGGCGATGGCTACACCTTC. The variable domain in full, completed from reference TRBV7-9 and TRBJ1-2, reads DTGVSQNPRHKITKRGQNVTFRCDPISEHNRLYWYRQTLGQGPEFLTYFQNEAQLEKSRLLSDRFSAERPKGSFSTLEIQRTEQGDSAMYLCASSLALRVGDGYTFGSGTRLTVV.